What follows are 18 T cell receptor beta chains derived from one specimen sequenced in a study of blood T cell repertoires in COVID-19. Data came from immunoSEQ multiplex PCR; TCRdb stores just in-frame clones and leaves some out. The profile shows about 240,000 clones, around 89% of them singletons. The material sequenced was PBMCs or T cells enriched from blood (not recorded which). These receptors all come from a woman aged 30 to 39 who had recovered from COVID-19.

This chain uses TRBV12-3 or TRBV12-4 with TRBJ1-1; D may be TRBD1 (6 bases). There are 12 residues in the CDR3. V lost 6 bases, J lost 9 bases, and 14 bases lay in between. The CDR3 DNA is TGTGCCAGCAGCCTAACGGGACAAAAAGCTTTCTTT. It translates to CASSLTGQKAFF.

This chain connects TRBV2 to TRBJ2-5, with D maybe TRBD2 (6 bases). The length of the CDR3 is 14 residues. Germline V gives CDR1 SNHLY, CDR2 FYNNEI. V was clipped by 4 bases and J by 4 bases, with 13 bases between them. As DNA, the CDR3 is TGTGCCAGCAGTGTAGCGGTCGGGAGAGAGACCCAGTACTTC. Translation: CASSVAVGRETQYF.

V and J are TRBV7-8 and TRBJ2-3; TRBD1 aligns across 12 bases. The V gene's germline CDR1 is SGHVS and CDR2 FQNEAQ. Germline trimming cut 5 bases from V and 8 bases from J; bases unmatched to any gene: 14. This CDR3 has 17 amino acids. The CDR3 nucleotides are TGTGCCAGCAGCCAACGGGGACAGGGGGCGTTGGGAGTTACGCAGTATTTT. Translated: CASSQRGQGALGVTQYF. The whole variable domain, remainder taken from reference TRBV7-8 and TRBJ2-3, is GAGVSQSPRYKVAKRGQDVALRCDPISGHVSLFWYQQALGQGPEFLTYFQNEAQLDKSGLPSDRFFAERPEGSVSTLKIQRTQQEDSAVYLCASSQRGQGALGVTQYFGPGTRLTVL.

The DNA of the CDR3 is TGCGCCAGCAGCCAGGGGACCCCGACTAGCGGGAGGCCCAACGAGCAGTACTTC. Protein product: CASSQGTPTSGRPNEQYF. The chain carries TRBV4-3 and TRBJ2-7; 13 bases are a match to TRBD2. The V gene's germline CDR1 is LGHNA and CDR2 YSLEER. This CDR3 spans 18 amino acids. The V gene end was trimmed by 3 bases and the J gene end by 5 bases; junction bases not matched to a gene: 13.

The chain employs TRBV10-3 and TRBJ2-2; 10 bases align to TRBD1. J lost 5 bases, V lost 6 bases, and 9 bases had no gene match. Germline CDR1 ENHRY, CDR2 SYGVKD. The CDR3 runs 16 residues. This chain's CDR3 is CAISPRQGARTGELFF. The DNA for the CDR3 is TGTGCCATCAGCCCACGACAGGGGGCAAGGACCGGGGAGCTGTTTTTT.

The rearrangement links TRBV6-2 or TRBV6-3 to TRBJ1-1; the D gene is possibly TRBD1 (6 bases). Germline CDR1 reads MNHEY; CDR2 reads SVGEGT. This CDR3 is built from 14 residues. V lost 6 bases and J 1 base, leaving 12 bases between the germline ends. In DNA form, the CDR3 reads TGTGCCAGCAGCCGGCGAGGGGGGAACACTGAAGCTTTCTTT. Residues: CASSRRGGNTEAFF.

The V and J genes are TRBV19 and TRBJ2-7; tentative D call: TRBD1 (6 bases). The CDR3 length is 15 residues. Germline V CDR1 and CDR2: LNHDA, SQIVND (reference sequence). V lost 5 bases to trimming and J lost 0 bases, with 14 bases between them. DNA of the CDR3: TGTGCCAGTAGTGTTTACGGGACACTCTCCTACGAGCAGTACTTC. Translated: CASSVYGTLSYEQYF.

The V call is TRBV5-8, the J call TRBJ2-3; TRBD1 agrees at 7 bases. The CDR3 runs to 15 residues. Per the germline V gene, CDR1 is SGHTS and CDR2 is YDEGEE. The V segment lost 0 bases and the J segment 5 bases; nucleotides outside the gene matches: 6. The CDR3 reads CASSLALTGEDTQYF. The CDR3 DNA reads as TGTGCCAGCAGCTTGGCCCTTACAGGGGAAGATACGCAGTATTTT.

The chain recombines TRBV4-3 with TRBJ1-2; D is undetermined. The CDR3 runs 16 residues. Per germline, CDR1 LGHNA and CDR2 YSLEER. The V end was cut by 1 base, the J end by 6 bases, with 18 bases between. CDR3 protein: CASSQGIVRGVNGYTF. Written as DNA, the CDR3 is TGCGCCAGCAGCCAAGGAATTGTTCGGGGAGTCAATGGCTACACCTTC.

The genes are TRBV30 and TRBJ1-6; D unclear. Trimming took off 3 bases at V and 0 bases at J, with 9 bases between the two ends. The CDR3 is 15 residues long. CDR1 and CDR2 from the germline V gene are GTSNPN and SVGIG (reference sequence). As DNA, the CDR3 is TGTGCCTGGAGGGCCTTAAGCTCCTATAATTCACCCCTCCACTTT. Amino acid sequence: CAWRALSSYNSPLHF.

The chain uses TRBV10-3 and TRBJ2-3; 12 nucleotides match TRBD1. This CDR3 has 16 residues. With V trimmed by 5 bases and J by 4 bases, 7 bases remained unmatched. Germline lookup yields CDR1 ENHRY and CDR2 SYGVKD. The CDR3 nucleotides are TGTGCCATCAGTAGCTCCGGGACAGGGGGCGCAGATACGCAGTATTTT. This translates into CAISSSGTGGADTQYF.

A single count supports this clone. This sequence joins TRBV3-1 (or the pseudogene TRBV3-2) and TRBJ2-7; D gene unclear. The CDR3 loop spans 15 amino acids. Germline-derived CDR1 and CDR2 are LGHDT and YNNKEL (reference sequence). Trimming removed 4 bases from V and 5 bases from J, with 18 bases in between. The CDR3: CASSLGDFVLDEQYF. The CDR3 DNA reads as TGTGCCAGCAGCCTAGGAGATTTCGTGTTAGACGAGCAGTACTTC.

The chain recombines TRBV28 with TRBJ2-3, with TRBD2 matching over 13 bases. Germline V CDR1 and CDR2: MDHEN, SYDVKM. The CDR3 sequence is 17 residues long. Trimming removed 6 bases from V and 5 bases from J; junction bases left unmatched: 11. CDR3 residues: CASRAPGLAGFRDTQYF. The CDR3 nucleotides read TGTGCCAGCAGGGCCCCGGGACTAGCGGGATTTAGAGATACGCAGTATTTT.

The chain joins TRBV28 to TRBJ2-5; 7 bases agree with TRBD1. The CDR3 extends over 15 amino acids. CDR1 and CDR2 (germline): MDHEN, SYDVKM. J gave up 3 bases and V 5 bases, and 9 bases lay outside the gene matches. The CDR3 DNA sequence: TGTGCCAGCAGTGGGACAGAAATCGACAAAGAGACCCAGTACTTC. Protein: CASSGTEIDKETQYF.

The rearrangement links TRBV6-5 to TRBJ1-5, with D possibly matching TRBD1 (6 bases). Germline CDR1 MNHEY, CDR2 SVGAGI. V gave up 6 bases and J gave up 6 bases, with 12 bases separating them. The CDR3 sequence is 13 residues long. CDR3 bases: TGTGCCAGCAGCGTACAGGGTATTCAGCCCCAGCATTTT. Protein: CASSVQGIQPQHF.

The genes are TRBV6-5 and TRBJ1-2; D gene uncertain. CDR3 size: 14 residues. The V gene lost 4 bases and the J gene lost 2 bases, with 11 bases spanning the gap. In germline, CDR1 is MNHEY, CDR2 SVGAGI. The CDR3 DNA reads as TGTGCCAGCAGTTCCCCGACAAACAACTATGGCTACACCTTC. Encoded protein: CASSSPTNNYGYTF.

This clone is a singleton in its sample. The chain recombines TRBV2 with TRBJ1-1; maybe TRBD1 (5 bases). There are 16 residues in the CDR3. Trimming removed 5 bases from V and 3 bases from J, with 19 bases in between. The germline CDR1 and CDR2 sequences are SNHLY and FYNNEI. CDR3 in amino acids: CASSLELGDSDTEAFF. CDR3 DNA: TGTGCCAGCAGTCTCGAATTAGGGGATTCGGACACTGAAGCTTTCTTT.

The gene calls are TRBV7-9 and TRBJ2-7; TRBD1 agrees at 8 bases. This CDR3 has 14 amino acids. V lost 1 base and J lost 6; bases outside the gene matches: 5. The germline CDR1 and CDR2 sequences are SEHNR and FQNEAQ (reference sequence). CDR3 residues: CASSLGGQGAEQYF. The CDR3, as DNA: TGTGCCAGCAGCTTAGGAGGACAGGGAGCCGAGCAGTACTTC.